Listed below are T cell receptor beta chains from one sample, sequenced in a study of T-cell memory formation after mild COVID-19. A single record per CDR3 protein comes from TCRdb applying MiXCR to the 5' RACE reads. Among roughly 450,000 distinct CDR3 sequences listed, more than 15% were seen once. The sequenced material came from PBMCs or a T cell subset sorted from them (not recorded which). These receptor sequences come from a man in his late teens or twenties who had mild COVID-19 (a few samples of this study predate the infection). Cell type and time point are not known. Each CDR3 is given with its conserved first and last residue. The D gene is left open where the match is weak. The size entry is marked missing in some rows and otherwise reads once, few, many or a size class.

D: NA
length: 15
size: many
V: TRBV5-1
J: TRBJ2-2
CDR3: CASSLAGPDTGELFF
DNA: TGCGCCAGCAGCTTGGCAGGGCCCGACACCGGGGAGCTGTTTTTT

D: TRBD2
length: 12
size: NA
V: TRBV2
J: TRBJ2-7
CDR3: CASSGEGHEQYF
DNA: TGTGCCAGCAGCGGGGAGGGTCACGAGCAGTACTTC

D: NA
length: 16
size: many
V: TRBV5-1
J: TRBJ1-2
CDR3: CASSLSGGTDPTSYTF
DNA: TGCGCCAGCAGCTTGTCCGGGGGCACCGACCCCACGAGCTACACCTTC

D: NA
length: 14
size: many
V: TRBV5-1
J: TRBJ1-1
CDR3: CASSLGGMNTEAFF
DNA: TGCGCCAGCAGCTTGGGAGGGATGAACACTGAAGCTTTCTTT

D: TRBD2
length: 14
size: few
V: TRBV20-1
J: TRBJ2-3
CDR3: CSASGGAGTDTQYF
DNA: TGCAGTGCTAGCGGGGGGGCCGGCACAGATACGCAGTATTTT

D: NA
length: 14
size: NA
V: TRBV12-3/TRBV12-4
J: TRBJ1-6
CDR3: CASSLDTILRPLHF
DNA: TGTGCCAGCAGTCTCGACACGATACTGAGACCCCTCCACTTT

D: NA
length: 13
size: many
V: TRBV2
J: TRBJ2-5
CDR3: CASTRQTQETQYF
DNA: TGTGCCAGCACCAGACAGACCCAAGAGACCCAGTACTTC

D: NA
length: 14
size: NA
V: TRBV7-9
J: TRBJ1-4
CDR3: CASSQTGVNEKLFF
DNA: TGTGCCAGCAGCCAGACAGGCGTAAATGAAAAACTGTTTTTT

D: NA
length: 16
size: NA
V: TRBV20-1
J: TRBJ2-2
CDR3: CSASVPGHPNTGELFF
DNA: TGCAGTGCTAGTGTACCGGGACACCCGAACACCGGGGAGCTGTTTTTT

D: NA
length: 12
size: many
V: TRBV5-4
J: TRBJ1-2
CDR3: CASSLTGHGYTF
DNA: TGTGCCAGCAGCTTGACGGGACATGGCTACACCTTC

D: TRBD2
length: 14
size: NA
V: TRBV9
J: TRBJ2-3
CDR3: CASSVGLGTDTQYF
DNA: TGTGCCAGCAGCGTGGGACTAGGAACAGATACGCAGTATTTT

D: TRBD2
length: 14
size: few
V: TRBV20-1
J: TRBJ2-5
CDR3: CSASISGVQETQYF
DNA: TGCAGTGCTAGCATTAGCGGGGTGCAAGAGACCCAGTACTTC

D: NA
length: 13
size: NA
V: TRBV29-1
J: TRBJ1-2
CDR3: CSASGPPNYGYTF
DNA: TGCAGCGCCTCGGGTCCCCCTAACTATGGCTACACCTTC

D: TRBD2
length: 16
size: few
V: TRBV7-2
J: TRBJ2-2
CDR3: CASSWSGTTSSGELFF
DNA: TGTGCCAGCAGCTGGTCCGGGACTACTTCGTCCGGGGAGCTGTTTTTT

D: TRBD1
length: 14
size: NA
V: TRBV5-1
J: TRBJ1-1
CDR3: CASSLQGLSTEAFF
DNA: TGCGCCAGCAGCTTACAGGGGTTGAGCACTGAAGCTTTCTTT

D: TRBD2
length: 15
size: many
V: TRBV7-2
J: TRBJ2-5
CDR3: CASSRRSGVWETQYF
DNA: TGTGCCAGCAGCCGTCGCAGCGGGGTATGGGAGACCCAGTACTTC

D: NA
length: 14
size: few
V: TRBV7-2
J: TRBJ1-2
CDR3: CASSLDRGTYGYTF
DNA: TGTGCCAGCAGCTTAGATCGGGGAACCTATGGCTACACCTTC

D: NA
length: 15
size: NA
V: TRBV7-9
J: TRBJ1-1
CDR3: CASSFVYDRHTEAFF
DNA: TGTGCCAGCAGCTTTGTCTACGACAGGCACACTGAAGCTTTCTTT

D: NA
length: 14
size: NA
V: TRBV20-1
J: TRBJ2-3
CDR3: CSARGSEGTDTQYF
DNA: TGCAGTGCTAGAGGATCAGAGGGCACAGATACGCAGTATTTT

D: NA
length: 13
size: NA
V: TRBV3-1
J: TRBJ2-5
CDR3: CASSPRDVETQYF
DNA: TGTGCCAGCAGCCCCCGGGACGTGGAGACCCAGTACTTC

D: TRBD2
length: 16
size: NA
V: TRBV28
J: TRBJ2-2
CDR3: CASSPTSGVDTGELFF
DNA: TGTGCCAGCAGCCCAACTAGCGGGGTAGACACCGGGGAGCTGTTTTTT

D: TRBD1
length: 13
size: NA
V: TRBV28
J: TRBJ2-1
CDR3: CASMRSGGHEQFF
DNA: TGTGCCAGCATGAGGTCAGGGGGCCATGAGCAGTTCTTC

D: NA
length: 15
size: many
V: TRBV28
J: TRBJ2-3
CDR3: CASSSGFQFTDTQYF
DNA: TGTGCCAGCAGTTCGGGGTTCCAATTCACAGATACGCAGTATTTT

D: NA
length: 17
size: NA
V: TRBV2
J: TRBJ2-1
CDR3: CASSDPPRGLPNNEQFF
DNA: TGTGCCAGCAGTGACCCCCCGAGGGGCCTTCCCAACAATGAGCAGTTCTTC

D: NA
length: 11
size: NA
V: TRBV29-1
J: TRBJ1-2
CDR3: CSVRAGIGYTF
DNA: TGCAGCGTTCGGGCAGGGATCGGCTACACCTTC

D: NA
length: 16
size: NA
V: TRBV29-1
J: TRBJ2-3
CDR3: CSVEAPQGASTDTQYF
DNA: TGCAGCGTTGAAGCCCCCCAGGGAGCGTCCACAGATACGCAGTATTTT

D: NA
length: 13
size: many
V: TRBV12-3/TRBV12-4
J: TRBJ2-5
CDR3: CASSLGRWETQYF
DNA: TGTGCCAGCAGTTTGGGTCGCTGGGAGACCCAGTACTTC

D: TRBD2
length: 15
size: NA
V: TRBV4-3
J: TRBJ2-3
CDR3: CASSQERDRPDTQYF
DNA: TGCGCCAGCAGCCAGGAGCGGGATCGGCCAGATACGCAGTATTTT

D: NA
length: 16
size: few
V: TRBV5-1
J: TRBJ2-3
CDR3: CASSFRLLSGTDTQYF
DNA: TGCGCCAGCAGCTTTCGCCTCCTAAGCGGCACAGATACGCAGTATTTT

D: NA
length: 15
size: NA
V: TRBV7-9
J: TRBJ1-6
CDR3: CASSLMTGLNSPLHF
DNA: TGTGCCAGCAGCTTGATGACGGGCCTTAATTCACCCCTCCACTTT

D: TRBD2
length: 14
size: many
V: TRBV5-1
J: TRBJ2-4
CDR3: CASSERTSGGAEYF
DNA: TGCGCCAGCAGCGAAAGGACTAGCGGGGGGGCGGAGTACTTC

D: TRBD2
length: 15
size: few
V: TRBV3-1
J: TRBJ2-7
CDR3: CASSPFGGISYEQYF
DNA: TGTGCCAGCAGCCCGTTCGGGGGGATTTCCTACGAGCAGTACTTC

D: NA
length: 15
size: NA
V: TRBV30
J: TRBJ1-2
CDR3: CAWDFTDRYSGGYTF
DNA: TGTGCCTGGGACTTCACGGACAGATACTCGGGGGGCTACACCTTC

D: NA
length: 17
size: few
V: TRBV4-1
J: TRBJ2-1
CDR3: CASSRTLRDGQSGEQFF
DNA: TGCGCCAGCAGCCGCACCCTCCGGGACGGACAATCGGGTGAGCAGTTCTTC

D: NA
length: 15
size: NA
V: TRBV4-1
J: TRBJ1-2
CDR3: CASSQGSQGGYGYTF
DNA: TGCGCCAGCAGCCAAGGGTCCCAGGGAGGCTATGGCTACACCTTC

D: NA
length: 13
size: NA
V: TRBV2
J: TRBJ1-2
CDR3: CASSGDNPYGYTF
DNA: TGTGCCAGCAGTGGGGACAACCCCTATGGCTACACCTTC

D: TRBD1
length: 14
size: few
V: TRBV12-3/TRBV12-4
J: TRBJ2-4
CDR3: CASSFLRQGDIQYF
DNA: TGTGCCAGCAGTTTTTTAAGACAGGGGGACATTCAGTACTTC

D: TRBD1
length: 16
size: NA
V: TRBV7-2
J: TRBJ1-2
CDR3: CASSPNRAGGEQGYTF
DNA: TGTGCCAGCAGCCCTAATCGGGCAGGGGGCGAGCAGGGCTACACCTTC

D: TRBD1
length: 16
size: NA
V: TRBV5-1
J: TRBJ1-2
CDR3: CASSLTGARTDYGYTF
DNA: TGCGCCAGCAGCTTGACAGGGGCGCGAACGGACTATGGCTACACCTTC

D: NA
length: 14
size: many
V: TRBV7-2
J: TRBJ2-1
CDR3: CASSLDRGYNEQFF
DNA: TGTGCCAGCAGCTTAGATCGCGGATACAATGAGCAGTTCTTC

D: TRBD1
length: 16
size: NA
V: TRBV4-3
J: TRBJ1-2
CDR3: CASSQQPQTGNYGYTF
DNA: TGCGCCAGCAGCCAACAGCCCCAGACAGGGAACTATGGCTACACCTTC

D: NA
length: 16
size: NA
V: TRBV5-1
J: TRBJ2-3
CDR3: CASSLVGPTSPDTQYF
DNA: TGCGCCAGCAGCTTGGTCGGCCCGACGTCCCCAGATACGCAGTATTTT

D: NA
length: 13
size: few
V: TRBV6-5
J: TRBJ2-5
CDR3: CASRRLGQETQYF
DNA: TGTGCCAGCAGACGGCTTGGGCAAGAGACCCAGTACTTC

D: TRBD1
length: 14
size: NA
V: TRBV7-3
J: TRBJ2-1
CDR3: CASSETGLYNEQFF
DNA: TGTGCCAGCAGCGAGACAGGGCTTTACAATGAGCAGTTCTTC

D: NA
length: 15
size: many
V: TRBV3-1
J: TRBJ2-3
CDR3: CASSQAWRSTDTQYF
DNA: TGTGCCAGCAGCCAAGCTTGGCGGAGCACAGATACGCAGTATTTT

D: NA
length: 13
size: NA
V: TRBV15
J: TRBJ1-6
CDR3: CATSRQGSSPLHF
DNA: TGTGCCACCAGCAGACAGGGAAGCTCACCCCTCCACTTT